These 22 T cell receptor beta chains were all obtained from the same sample, sequenced in a study of T cell responses to AZD1222 COVID-19 vaccine. The data were produced by immunoSEQ multiplex PCR, yet TCRdb's version contains in-frame clones alone and is incomplete. The table shows around 250,000 clones, with 85% to 95% occurring only once. Sequenced here: peripheral blood, sampled on day 0 of AZD1222 vaccination. The receptors come from an adult in good health.

This clone was seen only once. The chain employs TRBV7-2 and TRBJ2-7; 8 nucleotides agree with TRBD2. The CDR3 extends over 14 amino acids. The trim removed 4 bases at V and 7 bases at J, leaving 9 bases unmatched. Germline CDR1 and CDR2: SGHTA and FQGNSA. For the CDR3, the DNA is TGTGCCAGCAGCTCCGGTAGCGGGAAGGGTGAGCAGTACTTC. Its translation is CASSSGSGKGEQYF.

J is TRBJ2-7 and V is TRBV20-1; the D gene is possibly TRBD2 (5 bases). Germline CDR1 is DFQATT and CDR2 is SNEGSKA (reference sequence). Trimming removed 7 bases from V and 6 bases from J, with 13 bases in between. The CDR3 spans 11 residues. In nucleotides, the CDR3 is TGCAGTGTACCAGGAGGCGGCGAGCAGTACTTC. Translating it yields CSVPGGGEQYF.

The CDR3 DNA sequence: TGTGCCAGTAGTATTGAACTAGCGGAAGAGACCCAGTACTTC. The encoded protein is CASSIELAEETQYF. The chain has TRBV19 and TRBJ2-5, with 8 bases lining up with TRBD2. The CDR3 covers 14 residues. With V trimmed by 3 bases and J by 3 bases, 3 bases remained unmatched. Germline lookup yields CDR1 LNHDA and CDR2 SQIVND (reference sequence).

This rearrangement joins TRBV13 to TRBJ1-6, with unresolved D. The germline V and J ends were trimmed by 5 bases and 3 bases, with 8 bases remaining between them. The CDR3 loop spans 14 amino acids. CDR1 is PRHDT, CDR2 FYEKMQ, per germline (reference sequence). The CDR3 loop reads CASSPLGYNSPLHF. The CDR3 region has the DNA TGTGCCAGCAGCCCCTTGGGCTATAATTCACCCCTCCACTTT.

This rearrangement joins TRBV27 to TRBJ1-1, with D possibly TRBD1 on 6 matching bases. V was cut by 7 bases and J by 3 bases, with 15 bases left in between. The CDR3 loop spans 14 amino acids. CDR1 is MNHEY, CDR2 SMNVEV, per germline (reference sequence). The CDR3, as DNA: TGTGCCAGCACTCAGGTGGGGGGGCACACTGAAGCTTTCTTT. It encodes CASTQVGGHTEAFF.

The rearrangement links TRBV29-1 to TRBJ2-3; D is unclear. The germline V and J ends were trimmed by 4 bases and 6 bases, with 17 bases remaining between them. Germline V CDR1 and CDR2: SQVTM, ANQGSEA. This CDR3 is built from 14 residues. DNA for the CDR3: TGCAGCGTTGTACATCCGGACCTGCTGGATACGCAGTATTTT. It is translated as CSVVHPDLLDTQYF.

V gene TRBV5-6 combines with J gene TRBJ2-7; a possible D gene is TRBD2 (6 bases). Germline-derived CDR1 and CDR2 are SGHDT and YYEEEE. The CDR3 length is 13 residues. Trimming took off 4 bases at V and 6 bases at J, with 14 bases between the two ends. CDR3 in amino acids: CASSALRRVEQYF. The CDR3, as DNA: TGTGCCAGCAGCGCCCTGCGGAGGGTCGAGCAGTACTTC.

In nucleotides, the CDR3 is TGTGCCAGCAGCGACAGGTACTCTGGAAACACCATATATTTT. It specifies CASSDRYSGNTIYF. The chain links TRBV2 to TRBJ1-3, with D tentatively TRBD1 (6 bases). V was trimmed by 6 bases and J by 0 bases, leaving 9 bases between them. CDR1 SNHLY and CDR2 FYNNEI come from the germline V gene. The CDR3 is 14 residues long.

V and J are TRBV15 and TRBJ1-5; no reliable D call. V gave up 0 bases and J gave up 1 base, with 10 bases separating them. Germline CDR1 LNHNV, CDR2 YYDKDF (reference sequence). This CDR3 comprises 16 residues. CDR3 amino acids: CATSRDKAASNQPQHF. CDR3 bases: TGTGCCACCAGCAGAGATAAGGCCGCGAGCAATCAGCCCCAGCATTTT. The entire variable domain, with the rest obtained from reference TRBV15 and TRBJ1-5, is as follows: DAMVIQNPRYQVTQFGKPVTLSCSQTLNHNVMYWYQQKSSQAPKLLFHYYDKDFNNEADTPDNFQSRRPNTSFCFLDIRSPGLGDTAMYLCATSRDKAASNQPQHFGDGTRLSIL.

This clone was found once. The gene calls are TRBV4-3 and TRBJ2-3; D remains unclear. V dropped 3 bases and J dropped 3 bases, with 16 bases sitting between them. Germline CDR1 and CDR2: LGHNA and YSLEER. This CDR3 is built from 16 residues. The DNA for the CDR3 is TGCGCCAGCAGCCAGCGGCGGACCCCCGGAACAGATACGCAGTATTTT. Encoded protein: CASSQRRTPGTDTQYF.

This chain joins TRBV24-1 and TRBJ2-3; 7 bases agree with TRBD2. CDR3 length: 17 residues. Unmatched junction bases numbered 15, after V lost 2 bases and J lost 8 bases. CDR1 KGHDR and CDR2 SFDVKD come from the germline V gene. CDR3 in amino acids: CATSDSGSRSGLVTQYF. The CDR3 DNA is TGTGCCACCAGTGATTCAGGGAGCCGTAGCGGGCTGGTTACGCAGTATTTT.

The V gene is TRBV6-5, the J gene TRBJ2-7, with D unresolved. The CDR3 totals 15 residues. Germline V gene lookup returns CDR1 MNHEY and CDR2 SVGAGI. V lost 7 bases and J lost 4, with 20 bases in between. As DNA, the CDR3 is TGTGCCAGCACCCAAAGACCCCATGGGGTTTACGAGCAGTACTTC. Translated, it gives CASTQRPHGVYEQYF.

The V call is TRBV7-8, the J call TRBJ2-5; TRBD2 is a possible D gene (6 bases). This CDR3 has 13 residues. Germline lookup yields CDR1 SGHVS and CDR2 FQNEAQ. Trimming removed 4 bases from V and 5 bases from J, with 11 bases in between. CDR3 residues: CASSSIAGETQYF. The CDR3 nucleotides read TGTGCCAGCAGCTCCATTGCGGGGGAGACCCAGTACTTC.

This chain joins TRBV15 and TRBJ2-7; D unresolved. The CDR3 sequence is 12 residues long. Germline CDR1 and CDR2: LNHNV and YYDKDF (reference sequence). V lost 1 base and J 7 bases, leaving 8 bases between the germline ends. The CDR3 DNA reads as TGTGCCACCAGCAGAGTGGGTCGGGAGCAGTACTTC. It codes for CATSRVGREQYF.

The chain employs TRBV28 and TRBJ1-6; D remains unclear. The germline CDR1 and CDR2 sequences are MDHEN and SYDVKM. The CDR3 extends over 16 amino acids. V was shortened by 7 bases and J by 1 base, with 14 bases between the two germline ends. CDR3 in DNA: TGTGCCAGCAAAAAACACTATAGTTCCTATAATTCACCCCTCCACTTT. It yields the protein CASKKHYSSYNSPLHF.

The chain is built from TRBV28 and TRBJ2-7; 13 nucleotides match TRBD2. The CDR3 totals 17 residues. V lost 7 bases to trimming and J lost 0 bases; unmatched junction nucleotides: 9. Per the germline V gene, CDR1 is MDHEN and CDR2 is SYDVKM. The CDR3 loop is CASMRRTSGGFSYEQYF. The CDR3 nucleotides are TGTGCCAGCATGAGAAGGACTAGCGGGGGCTTCTCCTACGAGCAGTACTTC.

V is TRBV24-1 and J is TRBJ2-1; 11 nucleotides line up with TRBD1. Trimming took 2 bases from V and 2 from J; bases not matched to a gene: 1. The CDR3 length is 16 residues. The germline V gene has CDR1 KGHDR and CDR2 SFDVKD. In DNA, the CDR3 is TGTGCCACCAGTGATTGGGGACAGGGGGCCTACAATGAGCAGTTCTTC. It codes for CATSDWGQGAYNEQFF.

The rearrangement joins TRBV5-1 to TRBJ2-1; D is perhaps TRBD1 (6 bases). The CDR3 contains 13 residues. From germline, CDR1 is SGHRS and CDR2 YFSETQ. With 4 bases removed from V and 9 bases from J, the gap between germline ends came to 14 bases. Here the CDR3 DNA reads TGCGCCAGCAGCCCCAACCGCAGGGGTGAGCAGTTCTTC. The encoded protein is CASSPNRRGEQFF.

The J gene is TRBJ2-5, the V gene TRBV5-1, with 9 bases aligning to TRBD2. CDR1 SGHRS and CDR2 YFSETQ come from the germline V gene. This CDR3 comprises 16 residues. V dropped 4 bases and J dropped 5; count of bases not matched to a gene: 12. CDR3 protein: CASSAGWLAGIETQYF. DNA for the CDR3: TGCGCCAGCAGCGCTGGGTGGCTAGCGGGGATCGAGACCCAGTACTTC. Full variable domain (outside the CDR3, taken from reference TRBV5-1 and TRBJ2-5): KAGVTQTPRYLIKTRGQQVTLSCSPISGHRSVSWYQQTPGQGLQFLFEYFSETQRNKGNFPGRFSGRQFSNSRSEMNVSTLELGDSALYLCASSAGWLAGIETQYFGPGTRLLVL.

The sample holds a few counts of this clone. This rearrangement joins TRBV27 to TRBJ2-7; 8 positions agree with TRBD1. The CDR3 sequence is 13 residues long. Losses at the gene ends were 6 bases for V and 1 base for J; bases not matched to a gene: 2. Germline V gene sequence: CDR1 MNHEY, CDR2 SMNVEV (reference sequence). As DNA, the CDR3 is TGTGCCAGCAGCAGACAGGGGTCCTACGAGCAGTACTTC. Encoded protein: CASSRQGSYEQYF.

This chain uses TRBV29-1 with TRBJ1-1; no clear D gene. The germline CDR1 and CDR2 sequences are SQVTM and ANQGSEA. The CDR3 has 12 residues. Trimming stripped 6 bases from V and 5 bases from J, with 13 bases between. The CDR3: CSVLDVGTEAFF. DNA of the CDR3: TGCAGCGTCCTCGATGTTGGGACTGAAGCTTTCTTT.

This chain uses TRBV2 with TRBJ1-2; D is perhaps TRBD1 (6 bases). The germline V gene encodes CDR1 SNHLY and CDR2 FYNNEI. V was pared by 4 bases and J by 2 bases, with 11 bases between. CDR3 length: 14 amino acids. CDR3 in DNA: TGTGCCAGCAGTGTGACAAGGGGGAACTATGGCTACACCTTC. The encoded protein is CASSVTRGNYGYTF.